The rows below give T cell receptor beta chains drawn from one sample of a study of T cell responses to AZD1222 COVID-19 vaccine. The data were produced by immunoSEQ multiplex PCR, yet TCRdb's version contains in-frame clones alone and is incomplete. The sample records nearly 95,000 clones, roughly 89% being singletons. This material consisted of peripheral blood, taken on day 0 of AZD1222 vaccination. These receptors all stem from an adult in good health. The CDR3 runs from the conserved cysteine through the conserved F or W. The D gene is left open where the match is weak. Only part of the rows carry a size: once, few, many, or a class if the clone is expanded.

clone size	D gene	V gene	J gene	CDR3 DNA	CDR3 protein
NA	TRBD1	TRBV9	TRBJ2-7	TGTGCCAGCAGCGTAGCTGGACAGGGGAACGAGCAGTACTTC	CASSVAGQGNEQYF
NA	NA	TRBV6-5	TRBJ2-3	TGTGCCAGCAGCCCATGGGGGACTAGCACAGATACGCAGTATTTT	CASSPWGTSTDTQYF
NA	NA	TRBV6-5	TRBJ2-3	TGTGCCAGCAAGACGGGACATGGCACAGATACGCAGTATTTT	CASKTGHGTDTQYF
NA	NA	TRBV19	TRBJ1-5	TGTGCCAGTAGTATAGAGGGCCAGGGATATAGCAATCAGCCCCAGCATTTT	CASSIEGQGYSNQPQHF
NA	TRBD1	TRBV19	TRBJ1-4	TGTGCCAGTAGTAGGCCGGACAGGGTACAAGAAAAACTGTTTTTT	CASSRPDRVQEKLFF
NA	NA	TRBV19	TRBJ1-3	TGTGCCAGTAGTGTTCAGGGGCGGCCTGGAAACACCATATATTTT	CASSVQGRPGNTIYF
NA	NA	TRBV4-3	TRBJ2-7	TGCGCCAGCAGCCAAGATCTACAGACCTACGAGCAGTACTTC	CASSQDLQTYEQYF
once	NA	TRBV13	TRBJ1-5	TGTGCCAGCAGCTCGCTGGCGAGCAATCAGCCCCAGCATTTT	CASSSLASNQPQHF
NA	NA	TRBV4-1	TRBJ1-6	TGCGCCAGCAGCCAAGTCGAGAATTCACCCCTCCACTTT	CASSQVENSPLHF
NA	NA	TRBV7-8	TRBJ2-2	TGTGCCAGCAGCTTAGCGTCCCTAGGGGAGGCCACCGGGGAGCTGTTTTTT	CASSLASLGEATGELFF
NA	TRBD1	TRBV5-1	TRBJ1-4	TGCGCCAGCAGCTTGGCCGGGACAGGCGCAACTAATGAAAAACTGTTTTTT	CASSLAGTGATNEKLFF
NA	TRBD2	TRBV3-1/TRBV3-2	TRBJ2-3	TGTGCCAGCAGCCTCCAACCCGGGGGGACTAGAAGGTATTTT	CASSLQPGGTRRYF
NA	NA	TRBV7-2	TRBJ1-1	TGTGCCAGCAGCTTACAAGTGGGAAGGGCTTTCTTT	CASSLQVGRAFF
NA	NA	TRBV5-6	TRBJ2-1	TGTGCCAGCAGCTTTCAACTCTACAATGAGCAGTTCTTC	CASSFQLYNEQFF
NA	TRBD1	TRBV7-3	TRBJ1-2	TGTGCCAGCAGCCCGGGACAGGGGAACTATGGCTACACCTTC	CASSPGQGNYGYTF
NA	NA	TRBV7-8	TRBJ1-5	TGTGCCAGCAGCTTGTACCGGGACCAGAATCAGCCCCAGCATTTT	CASSLYRDQNQPQHF
NA	NA	TRBV4-3	TRBJ1-1	TGCGCCAGCAGCCAAGATGAGGCCCCGAACACTGAAGCTTTCTTT	CASSQDEAPNTEAFF
few	NA	TRBV19	TRBJ1-2	TGTGCCAGTAGTAAACACCGGACCGCCCCCTATGGCTACACCTTC	CASSKHRTAPYGYTF
NA	TRBD1	TRBV6-2/TRBV6-3	TRBJ1-1	TGTGCCAGCAGCAATCCCACAGGGGCCACTGAAGCTTTCTTT	CASSNPTGATEAFF
NA	TRBD2	TRBV2	TRBJ2-3	TGTGCCAGCTCTTGGAGCGGGGGGGCAGATACGCAGTATTTT	CASSWSGGADTQYF
NA	NA	TRBV9	TRBJ2-5	TGTGCCAGCAGCGTAGCTCTCCAGGGTCAAGAGACCCAGTACTTC	CASSVALQGQETQYF
once	NA	TRBV24-1	TRBJ1-2	TGTGCCACCAGTGAGACCTATGCACGAGATGGCTACACCTTC	CATSETYARDGYTF
NA	NA	TRBV7-3	TRBJ1-1	TGTGCCAGCAGCTCTGTTTCGGGCACTGAAGCTTTCTTT	CASSSVSGTEAFF
few	NA	TRBV3-1/TRBV3-2	TRBJ1-2	TGTGCCAGCAGCCAAGATCGTCGGGCCTATGGCTACACCTTC	CASSQDRRAYGYTF
NA	TRBD1	TRBV7-9	TRBJ1-4	TGTGCCAGCAGCTTGAGGGACAGTTCCTATGCAACTAATGAAAAACTGTTTTTT	CASSLRDSSYATNEKLFF
NA	TRBD1	TRBV25-1	TRBJ1-1	TGTGCCAGTCGGAATGGGGGGACAGGGAAATTGAACACTGAAGCTTTCTTT	CASRNGGTGKLNTEAFF
NA	NA	TRBV2	TRBJ1-5	TGTGCCAGCAGTGATGGGCAGGGGAGCAATCAGCCCCAGCATTTT	CASSDGQGSNQPQHF
NA	TRBD1	TRBV7-9	TRBJ1-4	TGTGCCAGCAGCGACGACAGGGGGCCTAATGAAAAACTGTTTTTT	CASSDDRGPNEKLFF
NA	NA	TRBV9	TRBJ2-1	TGTGCCAGCAGCGAAACGAGCGCCTACAATGAGCAGTTCTTC	CASSETSAYNEQFF
once	NA	TRBV5-5	TRBJ1-2	TGTGCCAGCAGCCCAGGGTGGTCGGTTTCGAACTATGGCTACACCTTC	CASSPGWSVSNYGYTF
NA	NA	TRBV20-1	TRBJ1-1	TGCAGTGCTAAGGAGAACACTGAAGCTTTCTTT	CSAKENTEAFF
NA	NA	TRBV21-1	TRBJ2-7	TGTGCCAGCAGCAGTAGGGGGCTACTTTCCTACGAGCAGTACTTC	CASSSRGLLSYEQYF
once	NA	TRBV12-3/TRBV12-4	TRBJ1-5	TGTGCCAGCAGTCTCTTACAGGGACCCCAGCATTTT	CASSLLQGPQHF
NA	NA	TRBV7-2	TRBJ1-5	TGTGCCAGCAGACTAGGACCCAATCAGCCCCAGCATTTT	CASRLGPNQPQHF
NA	NA	TRBV28	TRBJ1-6	TGTGCCAGCAGTCGATCTAATTCACCCCTCCACTTT	CASSRSNSPLHF
NA	TRBD2	TRBV18	TRBJ2-1	TGTGCCAGCTCACCCGCGGGGGTCTATTCCTACAATGAGCAGTTCTTC	CASSPAGVYSYNEQFF
NA	NA	TRBV7-2	TRBJ1-1	TGTGCCAGCAGCTTCGCACAGGAAGCTTTCTTT	CASSFAQEAFF
once	TRBD2	TRBV7-9	TRBJ2-1	TGTGCCAGCAGCCCGGGGAGCGGGGCCTACAATGAGCAGTTCTTC	CASSPGSGAYNEQFF
NA	TRBD1	TRBV5-4	TRBJ2-2	TGTGCCAGCAGCCGGACAGGGGCCCCTTTCACCGGGGAGCTGTTTTTT	CASSRTGAPFTGELFF
once	NA	TRBV11-2	TRBJ1-5	TGTGCCAGCAGCTTGGTTAGGGTCGAGGATCAGCCCCAGCATTTT	CASSLVRVEDQPQHF
NA	NA	TRBV4-1	TRBJ1-2	TGCGCCAGCAGCCAATTCGAGTCGCAGTATGGCTACACCTTC	CASSQFESQYGYTF
NA	NA	TRBV5-6	TRBJ2-2	TGTGCCAGCAGCTTGGTGGGGCTCCCCACCGGGGAGCTGTTTTTT	CASSLVGLPTGELFF
NA	NA	TRBV5-4	TRBJ2-7	TGTGCCAGCAGCTTGGCCGGGCAGGGGACGAACTACGAGCAGTACTTC	CASSLAGQGTNYEQYF
once	NA	TRBV10-1	TRBJ2-1	TGCGCCAGCAGTGGGTCTTTTCCCCCTCCCTACAATGAGCAGTTCTTC	CASSGSFPPPYNEQFF
once	NA	TRBV18	TRBJ1-1	TGTGCCAGCTCACCCGGGACACGGGGGATGAACACTGAAGCTTTCTTT	CASSPGTRGMNTEAFF
NA	NA	TRBV5-1	TRBJ2-6	TGCGCCAGCAGTTATCGGACGGCTGGGGCCAACGTCCTGACTTTC	CASSYRTAGANVLTF
NA	NA	TRBV4-1	TRBJ2-1	TGCGCCAGCAGCCAAGGGAGGCTCTCCCCCGCCAATGAGCAGTTCTTC	CASSQGRLSPANEQFF
NA	TRBD2	TRBV2	TRBJ2-3	TGTGCCAGCAGTAGAGCGACTAGCGGCAGCACAGATACGCAGTATTTT	CASSRATSGSTDTQYF
once	NA	TRBV29-1	TRBJ2-7	TGCAGCGTTGCTGGGAACTCCTACGAGCAGTACTTC	CSVAGNSYEQYF
NA	TRBD2	TRBV11-2	TRBJ2-5	TGTGCCAGCAGCTTAGGCCTAGCGGGCCTCCAAGAGACCCAGTACTTC	CASSLGLAGLQETQYF
NA	TRBD1	TRBV7-9	TRBJ1-1	TGTGCCAGCAGCTTGATCGACAGGGGTGCTGAAGCTTTCTTT	CASSLIDRGAEAFF
NA	NA	TRBV3-1/TRBV3-2	TRBJ2-7	TGTGCCAGTTCTCAGGTTTACGAGCAGTACTTC	CASSQVYEQYF
NA	NA	TRBV2	TRBJ1-5	TGTGCCAGCAGTCGGGATAATAGCAATCAGCCCCAGCATTTT	CASSRDNSNQPQHF